This T cell receptor (beta chain) was obtained from a study of shared clonotypes between healthy human individuals. Overall study context: Ranging from 18 to 49 in age, donors were a couple of women and a few men.

Worth noting for this clone: Its antigen is undetermined.

Data came from immunoSEQ multiplex PCR; TCRdb stores just in-frame clones and leaves some out. This table has roughly 660,000 clones, roughly 87% appearing once. Findings and caveats of the study: Compared with clonotypes that all four donors shared, non-shared clonotypes had lower generation probabilities.

Material for sequencing was memory CD8+ T cells from PBMCs. Subset reported: CD45RO+ cells pooled with CCR7-negative TemRA cells. The clonotype was recovered from a man aged 18 to 35 in good health. Some clones in this sample may be carry-over from other donors' samples.

The CDR3 here is CASSWTGGTYEQYF. The CDR3 bases are TGTGCCAGCAGCTGGACAGGGGGCACCTACGAGCAGTACTTC. The chain carries TRBV5-8 and TRBJ2-7; 11 bases fit TRBD1. The length of the CDR3 is 14 residues. The germline V gene encodes CDR1 SGHTS and CDR2 YDEGEE. The junction had 1 base not matched to a gene; V was cut back by 3 bases and J by 2 bases.